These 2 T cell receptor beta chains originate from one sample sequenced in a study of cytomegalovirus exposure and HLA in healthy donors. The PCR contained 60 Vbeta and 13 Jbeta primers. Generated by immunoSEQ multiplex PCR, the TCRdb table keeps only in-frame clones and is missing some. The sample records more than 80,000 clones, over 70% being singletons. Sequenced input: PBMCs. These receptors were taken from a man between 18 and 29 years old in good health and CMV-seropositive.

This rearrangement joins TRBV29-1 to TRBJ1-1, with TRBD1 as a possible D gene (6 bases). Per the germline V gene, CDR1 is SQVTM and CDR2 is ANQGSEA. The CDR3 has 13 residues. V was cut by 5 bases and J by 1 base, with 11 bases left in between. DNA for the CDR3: TGCAGCGTTATTAAACAGGGGAACACTGAAGCTTTCTTT. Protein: CSVIKQGNTEAFF.

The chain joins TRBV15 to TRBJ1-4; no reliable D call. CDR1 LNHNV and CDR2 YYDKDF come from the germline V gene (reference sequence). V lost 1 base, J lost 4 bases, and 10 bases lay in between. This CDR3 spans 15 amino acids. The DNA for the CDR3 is TGTGCCACCAGCAGAGTGGCGGCCGGTAATGAAAAACTGTTTTTT. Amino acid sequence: CATSRVAAGNEKLFF.